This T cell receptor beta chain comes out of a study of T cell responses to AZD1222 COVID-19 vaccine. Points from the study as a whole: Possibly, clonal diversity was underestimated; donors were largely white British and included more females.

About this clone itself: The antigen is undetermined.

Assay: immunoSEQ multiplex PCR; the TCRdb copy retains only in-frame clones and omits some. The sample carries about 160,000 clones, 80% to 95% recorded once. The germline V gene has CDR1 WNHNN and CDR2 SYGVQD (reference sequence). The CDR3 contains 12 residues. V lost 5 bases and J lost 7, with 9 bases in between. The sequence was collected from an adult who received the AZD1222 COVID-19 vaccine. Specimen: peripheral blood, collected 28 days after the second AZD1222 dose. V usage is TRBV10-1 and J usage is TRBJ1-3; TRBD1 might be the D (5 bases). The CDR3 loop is CASSPRGNTIYF. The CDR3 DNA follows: TGCGCCAGCAGTCCTCGGGGGAACACCATATATTTT.